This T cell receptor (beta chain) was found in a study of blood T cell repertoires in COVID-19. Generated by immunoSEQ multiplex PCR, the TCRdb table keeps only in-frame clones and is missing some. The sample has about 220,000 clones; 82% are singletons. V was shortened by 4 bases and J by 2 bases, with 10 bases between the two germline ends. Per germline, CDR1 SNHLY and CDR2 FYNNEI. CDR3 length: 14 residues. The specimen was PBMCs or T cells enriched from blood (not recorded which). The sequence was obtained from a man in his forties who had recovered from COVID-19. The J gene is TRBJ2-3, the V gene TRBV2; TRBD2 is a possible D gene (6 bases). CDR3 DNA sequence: TGTGCCAGCAGTGGACTAGTAATCACAGATACGCAGTATTTT. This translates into CASSGLVITDTQYF.